The next 7 T cell receptor beta chains were all read from a single sample in a study of sequential checkpoint blockade in melanoma. TCRdb's copy holds only in-frame clones and misses some; the assay was immunoSEQ multiplex PCR. The sample has about 14,000 clones, about 55% seen once. Treatment reported: randomized to nivolumab then ipilimumab (arm A) or the reverse (arm B). Material: CD8+ T cells sorted from blood (inferred from file names), obtained from a patient given nivolumab and ipilimumab in sequence. These receptors all stem from a human donor with melanoma.

The V gene is TRBV6-1, the J gene TRBJ2-1; 12 positions match TRBD2. Looked up from germline, CDR1 is MNHNS and CDR2 is SASEGT. This CDR3 contains 15 residues. Trimming cost V 3 bases and J 6 bases; bases outside gene matches: 3. CDR3 sequence: CASSEASGGANEQFF. CDR3 nucleotides: TGTGCCAGCAGTGAGGCTAGCGGGGGGGCCAATGAGCAGTTCTTC.

This rearrangement joins TRBV6-1 to TRBJ1-1, with TRBD1 matching 7 bases. Germline CDR1 is MNHNS and CDR2 is SASEGT. This CDR3 region has 13 residues. The ends lost 5 bases at V and 3 bases at J; junction bases unmatched: 3. The CDR3 DNA is TGTGCCAGCAGTAAAACAGGGGACACTGAAGCTTTCTTT. Amino acids: CASSKTGDTEAFF.

The chain links TRBV19 to TRBJ1-1, with TRBD1 matching over 8 bases. This CDR3 is built from 13 residues. The ends lost 10 bases at V and 6 bases at J; junction bases unmatched: 10. Germline V gene lookup returns CDR1 LNHDA and CDR2 SQIVND (reference sequence). The CDR3: CATSPGTGAEAFF. The DNA for the CDR3 is TGTGCCACAAGTCCCGGGACAGGAGCTGAAGCTTTCTTT.

J is TRBJ2-3 and V is TRBV19; 12 bases fit TRBD2. V lost 6 bases and J lost 6; bases outside the gene matches: 7. CDR1 LNHDA and CDR2 SQIVND come from the germline V gene (reference sequence). The CDR3 is 15 amino acids. The CDR3 region is CASRTSGSVADTQYF. The CDR3 coding sequence is TGTGCCAGTAGGACTAGCGGGAGTGTAGCGGATACGCAGTATTTT.

The V call is TRBV4-1, the J call TRBJ1-2, with D uncertain. The CDR3 runs to 15 residues. Germline V lookup: CDR1 MGHRA, CDR2 YSYEKL. Trimming pared 0 bases from V and 1 base from J, leaving 9 bases between. CDR3 region: CASSQEADFNYGYTF. In DNA form, the CDR3 reads TGCGCCAGCAGCCAAGAAGCCGACTTTAACTATGGCTACACCTTC.

This clone showed up just a few times. The rearrangement uses TRBV11-2 and TRBJ2-3, with TRBD2 matching over 9 bases. The CDR3 runs to 18 residues. Trimming took 0 bases from V and 1 from J; bases not matched to a gene: 8. Germline lookup yields CDR1 SGHAT and CDR2 FQNNGV. The CDR3 DNA follows: TGTGCCAGCAGCTTAGATCCTAGCGGGGCCCTCCGCACAGATACGCAGTATTTT. Translating gives CASSLDPSGALRTDTQYF.

The rearrangement uses TRBV7-9 and TRBJ1-2, with D perhaps matching TRBD1 (5 bases). Germline assignment: CDR1 SEHNR and CDR2 FQNEAQ (reference sequence). This CDR3 is built from 15 residues. V lost 4 bases and J 4 bases, leaving 16 bases between the germline ends. The chain's CDR3 is CASSSDGHTVYGYTF. The CDR3 DNA reads TGTGCCAGCAGCTCCGATGGACACACAGTCTATGGCTACACCTTC.